This passage covers 16 T cell receptor beta chains from one sample sequenced in a study of blood T cell repertoires in COVID-19. Sequencing was performed with immunoSEQ multiplex PCR; in TCRdb, only in-frame clones are kept and a portion is missing. The table has fewer than 400,000 clones, around 85% seen once. Source material: PBMCs or T cells enriched from blood (not recorded which). Receptors originate from a woman in her thirties who had been exposed to COVID-19.

Notes on this clone: Given a much more abundant clone one base away, this may be a read error. This specimen includes other DNA sequences encoding the same CDR3. The chain couples TRBV2 to TRBJ2-7, with 10 bases identical to TRBD1. Germline trimming cut 7 bases from V and 4 bases from J; bases unmatched to any gene: 4. Per the germline V gene, CDR1 is SNHLY and CDR2 is FYNNEI. This CDR3 has 13 residues. CDR3 region: CASKPGQGYEQYF. The CDR3 DNA follows: TGTGCCAGCAAACCGGGACAGGGGTACGAGCAGTACTTC.

The chain links TRBV2 to TRBJ2-1; the D gene is possibly TRBD1 (5 bases). The germline gives CDR1 SNHLY, CDR2 FYNNEI. The ends were cut back, 3 bases at V and 7 bases at J, with 16 bases in the middle. This CDR3 has 15 residues. The CDR3 DNA is TGTGCCAGCAGTGACTTCAGGGAAAGGGATAATGAGCAGTTCTTC. This sequence encodes CASSDFRERDNEQFF.

The chain couples TRBV7-2 to TRBJ1-1, with TRBD1 matching 12 bases. The junction had 6 bases not matched to a gene; V was cut back by 5 bases and J by 11 bases. Germline CDR1 is SGHTA and CDR2 is FQGNSA. The CDR3 length is 13 residues. CDR3 region: CASSLGTGGLAFF. The CDR3 DNA sequence: TGTGCCAGCAGCCTCGGGACAGGGGGCCTGGCTTTCTTT.

A single count supports this clone. J is TRBJ2-1 and V is TRBV5-4, with a weak D call TRBD2 (6 bases). V gave up 4 bases and J gave up 0 bases, with 14 bases separating them. From germline, CDR1 is SGHNT and CDR2 YYREEE (reference sequence). This CDR3 is built from 16 residues. CDR3 DNA: TGTGCCAGCAGCCCGACGGCGGGGAGCTCCTACAATGAGCAGTTCTTC. Amino acid sequence: CASSPTAGSSYNEQFF.

This clone was seen only a few times. The V call is TRBV7-9, the J call TRBJ1-4; 10 bases match TRBD1. Germline CDR1 reads SEHNR; CDR2 reads FQNEAQ (reference sequence). This CDR3 region has 17 residues. V trimming: 4 bases; J trimming: 0 bases; junction bases outside the gene matches: 5. In nucleotides, the CDR3 is TGTGCCAGCAGCTCACGGACAGGGGGGGCAACTAATGAAAAACTGTTTTTT. Translation gives CASSSRTGGATNEKLFF. Looking up the rest from reference TRBV7-9 and TRBJ1-4 gives the full variable domain: DTGVSQNPRHKITKRGQNVTFRCDPISEHNRLYWYRQTLGQGPEFLTYFQNEAQLEKSRLLSDRFSAERPKGSFSTLEIQRTEQGDSAMYLCASSSRTGGATNEKLFFGSGTQLSVL.

The chain combines TRBV19 with TRBJ2-3, with 7 positions matching TRBD2. V lost 1 base, J lost 5 bases, and 6 bases stayed unmatched. CDR3 length: 15 amino acids. Germline CDR1 is LNHDA and CDR2 is SQIVND (reference sequence). In DNA form, the CDR3 reads TGTGCCAGTAGTATAGTAAGGGAGGGGAGAGATACGCAGTATTTT. The encoded protein is CASSIVREGRDTQYF. Filled out from reference TRBV19 and TRBJ2-3, the complete variable domain reads DGGITQSPKYLFRKEGQNVTLSCEQNLNHDAMYWYRQDPGQGLRLIYYSQIVNDFQKGDIAEGYSVSREKKESFPLTVTSAQKNPTAFYLCASSIVREGRDTQYFGPGTRLTVL.

V and J are TRBV14 and TRBJ2-6; 10 bases line up with TRBD1. CDR3 length: 17 amino acids. The trim removed 4 bases at V and 3 bases at J, leaving 6 bases unmatched. From germline, CDR1 is SGHDN and CDR2 FVKESK. Written as DNA, the CDR3 is TGTGCCAGCAGCCCCGGGACAGGGGCTTTTGGGGCCAACGTCCTGACTTTC. Protein: CASSPGTGAFGANVLTF.

The genes are TRBV27 and TRBJ2-1, with 9 bases lining up with TRBD2. The V gene's germline CDR1 is MNHEY and CDR2 SMNVEV (reference sequence). J lost 4 bases, V lost 4 bases, and 5 bases had no gene match. This CDR3 spans 15 amino acids. As DNA, the CDR3 is TGTGCCAGCAGTTCTGGACTAGCGAAGTACAATGAGCAGTTCTTC. This sequence encodes CASSSGLAKYNEQFF.

The J gene is TRBJ1-6, the V gene TRBV18, with 9 bases lining up with TRBD1. The ends lost 5 bases at V and 12 bases at J; junction bases unmatched: 14. CDR1 is KGHSH, CDR2 LQKENI, per germline. The CDR3 covers 16 residues. The CDR3, as DNA: TGTGCCAGCTCAACCCCCGGGACAGGGAAAGAAGGACCCCTCCACTTT. Protein product: CASSTPGTGKEGPLHF. Looking up the rest from reference TRBV18 and TRBJ1-6 gives the full variable domain: NAGVMQNPRHLVRRRGQEARLRCSPMKGHSHVYWYRQLPEEGLKFMVYLQKENIIDESGMPKERFSAEFPKEGPSILRIQQVVRGDSAAYFCASSTPGTGKEGPLHFGNGTRLTVT.

The chain employs TRBV5-8 and TRBJ2-5; TRBD2 agrees at 11 bases. The junction had 4 bases not matched to a gene; V was cut back by 3 bases and J by 3 bases. CDR3 size: 15 residues. CDR1 and CDR2 from the germline V gene are SGHTS and YDEGEE. In nucleotides, the CDR3 is TGTGCCAGCAGCTGGGGACTAGCGGTTAAAGAGACCCAGTACTTC. This sequence encodes CASSWGLAVKETQYF.

The chain recombines TRBV24-1 with TRBJ1-5; unclear D gene. There are 15 residues in the CDR3. Trimming shortened V by 4 bases and J by 3 bases, and 12 bases separated the two germline ends. Germline loops: CDR1 KGHDR, CDR2 SFDVKD. CDR3 sequence: CATSDQNRSNQPQHF. For the CDR3, the DNA is TGTGCCACCAGTGACCAGAACAGATCCAATCAGCCCCAGCATTTT.

This clone was seen a single time. The V gene is TRBV19, the J gene TRBJ2-3; TRBD1 aligns across 11 bases. Per the germline V gene, CDR1 is LNHDA and CDR2 is SQIVND (reference sequence). After removal of 5 bases from V and 3 bases from J, the junction contained 1 base not matched to a gene. CDR3 size: 14 residues. CDR3 coding DNA: TGTGCCAGTAGTGGGACAGGGGGTACAGATACGCAGTATTTT. It specifies CASSGTGGTDTQYF.

The gene calls are TRBV5-4 and TRBJ1-1, with TRBD1 matching over 9 bases. The CDR3 is 14 residues long. The germline V gene has CDR1 SGHNT and CDR2 YYREEE (reference sequence). V was clipped by 4 bases and J by 7 bases; unmatched bases: 8. CDR3 coding DNA: TGTGCCAGCAGCCGGGACAGGGCTAGTGATGAAGCTTTCTTT. Translation gives CASSRDRASDEAFF.

The chain carries TRBV6-5 and TRBJ1-1, with D tentatively TRBD1 (6 bases). Germline CDR1 MNHEY, CDR2 SVGAGI. There are 15 residues in the CDR3. V was clipped by 5 bases and J by 4 bases, with 17 bases between them. CDR3 coding DNA: TGTGCCAGCAGTCCCTCGACAGGCGGCAGCACTGAAGCTTTCTTT. Amino acid sequence: CASSPSTGGSTEAFF.

This clone has just a few counts. This chain connects TRBV6-1 to TRBJ1-2, with D hard to call. The CDR3 covers 14 residues. Germline V lookup: CDR1 MNHNS, CDR2 SASEGT. The V and J ends lost 3 bases and 4 bases respectively, with 12 bases between them. CDR3 DNA sequence: TGTGCCAGCAGTGAGGGCGGGAAGGTCTATGGCTACACCTTC. Its translation: CASSEGGKVYGYTF.

This clone was seen a single time. The chain carries TRBV3-1 (or the pseudogene TRBV3-2) and TRBJ2-3; the match to TRBD2 covers 10 bases. Germline loops: CDR1 LGHDT, CDR2 YNNKEL (reference sequence). The CDR3 sequence is 15 residues long. The V segment lost 3 bases and the J segment 7 bases; nucleotides outside the gene matches: 7. CDR3 region: CASSQGPAGGNTQYF. The CDR3 bases are TGTGCCAGCAGCCAGGGCCCAGCGGGAGGGAATACGCAGTATTTT.